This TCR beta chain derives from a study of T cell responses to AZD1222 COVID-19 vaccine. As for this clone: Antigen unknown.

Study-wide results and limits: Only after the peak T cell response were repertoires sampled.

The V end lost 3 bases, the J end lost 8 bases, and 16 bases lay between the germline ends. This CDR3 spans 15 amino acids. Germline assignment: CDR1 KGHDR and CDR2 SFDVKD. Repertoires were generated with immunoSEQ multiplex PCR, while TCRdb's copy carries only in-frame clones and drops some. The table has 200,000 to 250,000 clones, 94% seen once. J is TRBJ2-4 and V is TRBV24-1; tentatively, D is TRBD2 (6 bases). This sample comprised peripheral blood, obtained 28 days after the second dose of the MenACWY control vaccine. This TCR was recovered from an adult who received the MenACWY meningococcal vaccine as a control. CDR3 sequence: CATSDPAGMDDIQYF. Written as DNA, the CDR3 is TGTGCCACCAGTGATCCCGCGGGGATGGATGACATTCAGTACTTC.